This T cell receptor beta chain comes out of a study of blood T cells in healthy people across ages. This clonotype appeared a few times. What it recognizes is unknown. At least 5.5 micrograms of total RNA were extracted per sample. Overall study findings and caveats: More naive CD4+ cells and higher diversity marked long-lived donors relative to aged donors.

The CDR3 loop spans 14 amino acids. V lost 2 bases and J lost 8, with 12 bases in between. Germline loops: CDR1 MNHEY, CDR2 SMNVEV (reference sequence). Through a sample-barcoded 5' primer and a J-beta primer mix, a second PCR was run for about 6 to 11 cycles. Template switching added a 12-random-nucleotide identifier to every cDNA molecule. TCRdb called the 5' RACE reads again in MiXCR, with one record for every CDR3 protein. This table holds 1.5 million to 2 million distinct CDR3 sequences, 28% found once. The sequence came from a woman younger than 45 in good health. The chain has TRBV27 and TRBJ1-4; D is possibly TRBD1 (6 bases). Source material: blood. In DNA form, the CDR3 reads TGTGCCAGCAGTTTACTTACAGGGCCGGAAAAACTGTTTTTT. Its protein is CASSLLTGPEKLFF.